These T cell receptor beta chains were read from a single sample in a study of EBV T-cell therapy then PD-1 blockade in nasopharyngeal carcinoma. Clones were sequenced by immunoSEQ multiplex PCR, and TCRdb holds only the in-frame ones, with some missing. In the table there are some 17,000 clones, around four fifths of which are singletons. Their recognized antigens are unknown. This specimen consisted of CD8+ T cells from blood, obtained at day 0 from a patient whose treatment included autologous EBV-specific T cells and nivolumab. The source is a man between 35 and 55 years old with nasopharyngeal carcinoma. Each CDR3 is given with its conserved first and last residue. Each record gives: D gene, V gene, CDR3 length, J gene, clone size, CDR3 protein, CDR3 DNA. The D gene is left open where the match is weak. Clone size appears in some rows only: once, few, many, or a class for an expanded clone.

.	TRBV5-5	14	TRBJ1-1	.	CASSLTRGHTEAFF	TGTGCCAGCAGCTTGACCAGAGGGCACACTGAAGCTTTCTTT
.	TRBV9	15	TRBJ1-2	.	CASSTTSGARNGYTF	TGTGCCAGCAGCACGACCTCAGGGGCGCGAAATGGCTACACCTTC
.	TRBV4-1	16	TRBJ2-1	.	CASSQEWQASYNEQFF	TGCGCCAGCAGCCAAGAATGGCAGGCTTCCTACAATGAGCAGTTCTTC
.	TRBV27	15	TRBJ1-6	.	CASSFVQAYNSPLHF	TGTGCCAGCAGTTTCGTACAGGCCTATAATTCACCCCTCCACTTT
.	TRBV23-1	13	TRBJ2-1	.	CARLSGPSNEQFF	TGCGCCAGACTTTCAGGGCCCAGCAATGAGCAGTTCTTC
TRBD1	TRBV6-2/TRBV6-3	16	TRBJ1-6	.	CASSLPGQDYNSPLHF	TGTGCCAGCAGTTTGCCGGGACAGGACTATAATTCACCCCTCCACTTT
TRBD1	TRBV7-6	18	TRBJ1-2	.	CASSPWGQGPPTNYGYTF	TGTGCCAGCAGCCCCTGGGGACAGGGGCCACCGACTAACTATGGCTACACCTTC
.	TRBV4-3	15	TRBJ2-3	.	CASSQDLPSTDTQYF	TGCGCCAGCAGCCAAGATCTCCCAAGCACAGATACGCAGTATTTT
.	TRBV4-3	13	TRBJ1-3	.	CASSQYFGNTIYF	TGCGCCAGCAGCCAGTACTTTGGAAACACCATATATTTT
TRBD2	TRBV13	15	TRBJ2-1	.	CASSFPSGGDNEQFF	TGTGCCAGCAGCTTCCCTAGCGGGGGGGACAATGAGCAGTTCTTC
.	TRBV27	15	TRBJ1-6	.	CASSFQPNYNSPLHF	TGTGCCAGCAGTTTTCAACCGAACTATAATTCACCCCTCCACTTT
TRBD1	TRBV28	16	TRBJ2-7	.	CASSLFGTGGSYEQYF	TGTGCCAGCAGTTTATTTGGGACAGGAGGCTCCTACGAGCAGTACTTC
.	TRBV27	11	TRBJ1-1	.	CASTANTEAFF	TGTGCCAGCACTGCCAACACTGAAGCTTTCTTT
.	TRBV9	15	TRBJ1-6	.	CASSVGGFYNSPLHF	TGTGCCAGCAGCGTAGGCGGCTTCTATAATTCACCCCTCCACTTT
TRBD1	TRBV4-3	17	TRBJ1-3	.	CASSQDPDRGSGNTIYF	TGCGCCAGCAGCCAAGATCCCGACAGGGGCTCTGGAAACACCATATATTTT
.	TRBV29-1	13	TRBJ2-7	.	CSVEAGVPGEQYF	TGCAGCGTTGAAGCAGGGGTTCCTGGCGAGCAGTACTTC
TRBD1	TRBV27	14	TRBJ2-5	.	CASSPGTAVGTQYF	TGTGCCAGCAGTCCAGGGACAGCTGTCGGCACCCAGTACTTC
TRBD1	TRBV4-3	17	TRBJ1-2	.	CASSQAWTGESNYGYTF	TGCGCCAGCAGCCAAGCTTGGACAGGCGAGTCTAACTATGGCTACACCTTC
.	TRBV5-1	16	TRBJ2-2	.	CASRQGSRGSTGELFF	TGCGCCAGCAGGCAGGGGTCCCGGGGGAGCACCGGGGAGCTGTTTTTT
TRBD1	TRBV19	15	TRBJ2-5	.	CASSTGTAGGETQYF	TGTGCCAGTAGTACGGGGACAGCCGGCGGGGAGACCCAGTACTTC
.	TRBV5-1	14	TRBJ2-7	.	CASSPGARAYEQYF	TGCGCCAGCAGCCCGGGAGCCAGGGCCTACGAGCAGTACTTC
TRBD2	TRBV7-6	17	TRBJ2-2	once	CASSLRVPGGDTGELFF	TGTGCCAGCAGCTTACGGGTGCCCGGGGGGGACACCGGGGAGCTGTTTTTT
.	TRBV4-3	18	TRBJ1-5	.	CASSQDWAARYSNQPQHF	TGCGCCAGCAGCCAAGATTGGGCAGCAAGGTATAGCAATCAGCCCCAGCATTTT
TRBD2	TRBV2	16	TRBJ2-3	.	CASSLLAGGGSDTQYF	TGTGCCAGCAGTCTCCTTGCGGGGGGCGGGTCAGATACGCAGTATTTT
TRBD1	TRBV6-2/TRBV6-3	14	TRBJ1-2	.	CASSYPTGNYGYTF	TGTGCCAGCAGTTACCCGACAGGGAACTATGGCTACACCTTC
TRBD2	TRBV6-4	14	TRBJ2-2	.	CASSEAGGAGELFF	TGTGCCAGCAGTGAAGCGGGGGGGGCCGGGGAGCTGTTTTTT
.	TRBV27	16	TRBJ2-1	.	CASSLSAGERGNEQFF	TGTGCCAGCAGTTTATCGGCCGGGGAAAGAGGAAATGAGCAGTTCTTC
TRBD2	TRBV29-1	16	TRBJ2-1	.	CSVSGTSGEHYNEQFF	TGCAGCGTTTCTGGGACTAGCGGGGAACATTACAATGAGCAGTTCTTC
.	TRBV6-5	13	TRBJ1-1	.	CASTLGGNTEAFF	TGTGCCAGCACCCTAGGGGGGAACACTGAAGCTTTCTTT
.	TRBV11-1	14	TRBJ1-2	.	CASSTTGRKYGYTF	TGTGCCAGCAGCACAACGGGACGGAAATATGGCTACACCTTC
.	TRBV24-1	16	TRBJ2-2	.	CATSEGGRRNTGELFF	TGTGCCACCAGTGAAGGGGGACGCCGAAACACCGGGGAGCTGTTTTTT
.	TRBV13	13	TRBJ1-2	.	CASSLGAGRAYTF	TGTGCCAGCAGCTTAGGGGCAGGGCGGGCCTACACCTTC
TRBD2	TRBV28	18	TRBJ2-3	few	CASSTLGGGRQQADTQYF	TGTGCCAGCAGCACCTTGGGCGGGGGGCGTCAGCAGGCAGATACGCAGTATTTT
.	TRBV5-6	14	TRBJ2-7	once	CASSPTAGVGEQYF	TGTGCCAGCAGTCCCACGGCTGGAGTCGGAGAGCAGTACTTC
.	TRBV27	16	TRBJ1-6	.	CASSFKTYGVNSPLHF	TGTGCCAGCAGTTTTAAAACGTACGGGGTTAATTCACCCCTCCACTTT
TRBD1	TRBV6-6	16	TRBJ1-6	once	CASSSLGTGVRSPLHF	TGTGCCAGCAGTTCGCTAGGGACAGGGGTCCGGTCACCCCTCCACTTT
.	TRBV9	15	TRBJ1-3	.	CASSVGAGEVVTIYF	TGTGCCAGCAGCGTAGGTGCAGGGGAGGTGGTCACCATATATTTT
.	TRBV9	13	TRBJ2-7	.	CASSRGDGTQQYF	TGTGCCAGCTCGCGAGGGGACGGCACTCAGCAGTACTTC
TRBD1	TRBV7-6	13	TRBJ1-2	.	CASSSDRGRGYTF	TGTGCCAGCAGCTCAGACAGGGGTCGCGGCTACACCTTC
TRBD1	TRBV6-5	15	TRBJ2-3	.	CASSYHRGTTDTQYF	TGTGCCAGCAGTTACCACAGGGGAACCACAGATACGCAGTATTTT
TRBD1	TRBV27	14	TRBJ1-4	.	CASSSFGTDEKLFF	TGTGCCAGCAGTTCCTTCGGGACAGATGAAAAACTGTTTTTT
.	TRBV19	14	TRBJ2-7	.	CASSIGGRSYEQYF	TGTGCCAGTAGTATAGGAGGCAGATCCTACGAGCAGTACTTC
.	TRBV30	12	TRBJ2-7	.	CAWRDGSYEQYF	TGTGCCTGGAGGGACGGGTCCTACGAGCAGTACTTC
TRBD1	TRBV2	15	TRBJ1-2	once	CASSEILAGGRGYTF	TGTGCCAGCAGTGAAATATTAGCAGGGGGCCGAGGCTACACCTTC
.	TRBV5-1	15	TRBJ2-3	once	CASSLFGASTDTQYF	TGCGCCAGCAGCTTGTTCGGGGCTAGCACAGATACGCAGTATTTT
.	TRBV24-1	13	TRBJ2-3	.	CATSDILTDTQYF	TGTGCCACCAGTGATATCCTCACAGATACGCAGTATTTT
TRBD1	TRBV3-1/TRBV3-2	14	TRBJ1-4	.	CASGRTGLNEKLFF	TGTGCCAGCGGAAGGACAGGATTAAATGAAAAACTGTTTTTT
TRBD1	TRBV4-3	20	TRBJ1-3	medium-sized	CASSQDWGRDSLFSGNTIYF	TGCGCCAGCAGCCAAGATTGGGGACGGGACAGTCTGTTCTCTGGAAACACCATATATTTT
.	TRBV6-5	15	TRBJ1-1	.	CATHPYRGLNTEAFF	TGTGCCACCCACCCGTACCGCGGCTTGAACACTGAAGCTTTCTTT
.	TRBV7-9	14	TRBJ1-4	few	CASTKGGLGEKLFF	TGTGCCAGCACTAAGGGGGGCTTGGGTGAAAAACTGTTTTTT
TRBD1	TRBV6-4	17	TRBJ2-1	few	CASSISSPGQGADEQFF	TGTGCCAGCAGCATTTCTTCCCCGGGACAGGGGGCCGATGAGCAGTTCTTC
TRBD2	TRBV19	13	TRBJ2-7	.	CASSGTNSYEQYF	TGTGCCAGCAGCGGGACCAACTCCTACGAGCAGTACTTC
.	TRBV7-8	13	TRBJ1-1	.	CASSLLWGSEAFF	TGTGCCAGCAGCCTCCTTTGGGGAAGTGAAGCTTTCTTT
TRBD1	TRBV6-1	15	TRBJ1-4	once	CASSDFQDRNEKLFF	TGTGCCAGCAGTGATTTTCAGGACAGGAATGAAAAACTGTTTTTT
.	TRBV27	11	TRBJ2-4	.	CASSSHNIQYF	TGTGCCAGCAGTTCCCATAACATTCAGTACTTC